The T cell receptor beta chain described here comes from a study of T-cell reconstitution after alpha-beta-depleted transplantation in children. Germline loops: CDR1 SGHVS, CDR2 FQNEAQ. The CDR3 covers 15 residues. The V and J ends lost 1 base and 6 bases, in that order; junction bases with no gene match: 3. Unique molecular identifiers featured in how the TCRbeta library was prepared. MiXCR was run by TCRdb on the PCR reads, yielding one entry per CDR3 protein. This sample yields just under 550,000 distinct CDR3 sequences, of which around 20% are seen a single time; approximately 3% belongs to the top ten. There are a few counts of this clonotype.

The sequenced sample was PBMCs from the stem cell graft donor, obtained from the stem cell graft. This chain uses TRBV7-8 with TRBJ2-2, with 9 positions matching TRBD1. The sequence was collected from a human donor who donated a stem cell graft to a child with acute lymphoblastic leukemia. In DNA, the CDR3 is TGTGCCAGCAGCTTAGAGACAGGGGGGCCCGGGGAGCTGTTTTTT. Translated: CASSLETGGPGELFF.